These 11 T cell receptor beta chains were all obtained from the same sample, sequenced in a study of Ad26.COV2.S vaccination and SARS-CoV-2 variants. Using immunoSEQ multiplex PCR, the repertoire was profiled, and TCRdb retains in-frame clones only, with some absent. Among about 390,000 clones listed, more than 85% were seen once. Treatment given: around 19 received Ad26.COV2.S at low or high dose, single or two shots; several received placebo; per-sample allocation not given. After the first vaccine or placebo injection, samples were drawn on day 63. Sequencing used peripheral blood, obtained in a trial of Ad26.COV2.S vaccine versus placebo. The receptors here all came from a person between 18 and 65 years old who received the Ad26.COV2.S COVID-19 vaccine or a placebo.

J is TRBJ2-2 and V is TRBV5-1; D is uncertain. CDR1 is SGHRS and CDR2 is YFSETQ in the germline V gene. The CDR3 has 15 amino acids. Trimming removed 0 bases from V and 1 base from J, with 7 bases in between. DNA for the CDR3: TGCGCCAGCAGCTTGGACAGTTTGAACACCGGGGAGCTGTTTTTT. Its translation: CASSLDSLNTGELFF.

The rearrangement joins TRBV6-4 to TRBJ2-2; D is unclear. Germline-derived CDR1 and CDR2 are MRHNA and SNTAGT. V shed 3 bases and J shed 6 bases, with 11 bases lying between them. This CDR3 is 14 amino acids long. This CDR3 is CASSEVYGSGELFF. Written as DNA, the CDR3 is TGTGCCAGCAGTGAGGTATACGGCTCCGGGGAGCTGTTTTTT.

The chain carries TRBV7-8 and TRBJ2-2; 7 bases fit TRBD1. The CDR3 consists of 15 residues. Germline CDR1 SGHVS, CDR2 FQNEAQ. Trimming took 5 bases from V and 0 from J; bases not matched to a gene: 3. CDR3 nucleotides: TGTGCCAGCAGCCTGGGACAGTCGAACACCGGGGAGCTGTTTTTT. Its protein is CASSLGQSNTGELFF.

The rearrangement joins TRBV10-3 to TRBJ1-2; 11 bases match TRBD1. Germline CDR1 and CDR2: ENHRY and SYGVKD. This CDR3 is built from 15 residues. V shed 6 bases, J shed 5 bases, and the junction held 8 bases outside the gene matches. The CDR3 spells CAISRVGTGGYGYTF. Written as DNA, the CDR3 is TGTGCCATCAGCCGTGTCGGGACAGGGGGATATGGCTACACCTTC.

CDR3 protein: CASSQHEAGNTIYF. In nucleotides, the CDR3 is TGTGCCAGCAGCCAACACGAAGCTGGAAACACCATATATTTT. The chain couples TRBV3-1 (or the pseudogene TRBV3-2) to TRBJ1-3; no firm D call. The CDR3 is made up of 14 amino acids. The germline V gene encodes CDR1 LGHDT and CDR2 YNNKEL (reference sequence). V lost 2 bases and J 2 bases, leaving 7 bases between the germline ends.

This sequence joins TRBV19 and TRBJ2-5; D remains unclear. The CDR3 totals 13 residues. V gave up 2 bases and J gave up 5 bases, with 9 bases separating them. Per the germline V gene, CDR1 is LNHDA and CDR2 is SQIVND (reference sequence). The CDR3 here is CASSIYLRETQYF. The CDR3 coding sequence is TGTGCCAGTAGTATATACCTGCGCGAGACCCAGTACTTC.

The chain couples TRBV30 to TRBJ1-2; TRBD1 aligns across 8 bases. Losses at the gene ends were 0 bases for V and 7 bases for J; bases not matched to a gene: 16. The CDR3 is 17 residues long. Germline V gene sequence: CDR1 GTSNPN, CDR2 SVGIG (reference sequence). CDR3 DNA: TGTGCCTGGAGTGTAAGACTTTCTGGCAGGGGGCCGGCTGGCTACACCTTC. This codes for CAWSVRLSGRGPAGYTF.

This chain connects TRBV18 to TRBJ1-1; D might be TRBD1 (5 bases). The CDR3 has 14 residues. The germline V gene encodes CDR1 KGHSH and CDR2 LQKENI. The V end lost 6 bases, the J end lost 3 bases, and 14 bases lay between the germline ends. CDR3 DNA: TGTGCCAGCTCGCCGGACACCAGAGACACTGAAGCTTTCTTT. This sequence encodes CASSPDTRDTEAFF.

The V call is TRBV18, the J call TRBJ1-1; the D gene is possibly TRBD1 (5 bases). The CDR3 covers 17 residues. The germline V gene encodes CDR1 KGHSH and CDR2 LQKENI. The ends were cut back, 2 bases at V and 3 bases at J, with 19 bases in the middle. This CDR3 is CASSPVWAGSRYTEAFF. The CDR3 DNA follows: TGTGCCAGCTCACCAGTCTGGGCAGGGTCGAGGTACACTGAAGCTTTCTTT.

This clone was observed once. The chain uses TRBV5-4 and TRBJ2-3, with 8 bases aligning to TRBD2. The CDR3 is 16 residues long. Unmatched junction bases numbered 10, after V lost 5 bases and J lost 2 bases. Germline values: CDR1 SGHNT, CDR2 YYREEE (reference sequence). CDR3 residues: CASSPTPGGLTDTQYF. DNA for the CDR3: TGTGCCAGCAGTCCGACCCCGGGGGGGCTCACAGATACGCAGTATTTT.

The CDR3: CASSDRGIATEAFF. As DNA, the CDR3 is TGTGCCAGCAGCGACAGGGGGATAGCCACTGAAGCTTTCTTT. The chain couples TRBV27 to TRBJ1-1; 9 bases align to TRBD1. The CDR3 length is 14 residues. The germline gives CDR1 MNHEY, CDR2 SMNVEV (reference sequence). With 6 bases clipped from V and 4 bases from J, the junction kept 6 bases outside the gene matches.